A single TCR beta chain is shown here with its context. Germline V gives CDR1 SGHRS, CDR2 YFSETQ. There are 16 residues in the CDR3. V lost 2 bases and J lost 3, with 17 bases in between. Profiled with immunoSEQ multiplex PCR; TCRdb holds only in-frame clones, not every one. The data contain approximately 52,000 clones, 92% of them singletons. These data originate in a study of T cell changes during pregnancy in multiple sclerosis. The chain couples TRBV5-1 to TRBJ1-1; D unclear. The sequence was collected from a female donor with multiple sclerosis, enrolled in a pregnancy study. Sequencing was performed on CD4+ T cells from peripheral blood mononuclear cells, taken after pregnancy. The CDR3 DNA reads TGCGCCAGCAGCTTCGAGGTTGTGGGTATTGACACTGAAGCTTTCTTT. Its translation is CASSFEVVGIDTEAFF.